These T cell receptor beta chains were read from a single sample in a study of blood T cell repertoires in COVID-19. The repertoire was sequenced with immunoSEQ multiplex PCR; TCRdb's copy has only in-frame clones and lacks some. The sample holds 150,000 or so clones, about four fifths seen once. The sequencing input was peripheral blood. These receptors were obtained from a woman aged 60-75 years with acute or convalescent COVID-19. The conserved cysteine and the conserved F or W are not part of the CDR3 here.

v_call	j_call	cdr3_aa
TRBV28	TRBJ1-6	ASRIRWGTGGLGFDSPLH
TRBV4-1	TRBJ1-2	ASSRATGGGWGYT
TRBV28	TRBJ1-3	ASSSGQDGNTIY
TRBV18	TRBJ2-2	ASSPPLAGELF
TRBV7-2	TRBJ2-5	ASSLGTGQMWY
TRBV7-3	TRBJ2-1	ASSLALSGGYNEQF
TRBV11-3	TRBJ2-7	ASSLDVGQGSYEQY
TRBV2	TRBJ1-2	ASTWKQGLNYGYT
TRBV15	TRBJ2-7	ATSRGGRNEQY
TRBV6-5	TRBJ1-2	ASSTDRDYGYT
TRBV3-1/TRBV3-2	TRBJ2-4	ASSQRTSGRQAYENIQY
TRBV9	TRBJ2-3	ASSSRGGYTDTQY
TRBV2	TRBJ1-3	ASRLRTASGNTIY
TRBV19	TRBJ1-4	ASSGWSSTGRSWTNEKLF
TRBV7-9	TRBJ1-2	ASRRDRAIYGYT
TRBV7-3	TRBJ2-5	ASSQTSGSMETQY
TRBV28	TRBJ2-7	ASSVRDSVYEQY
TRBV7-2	TRBJ1-5	ASSSRQGGNQPQH
TRBV11-3	TRBJ2-3	ASSLSQGVTRTQY
TRBV12-5	TRBJ2-1	ASGLVPGTSVHNEQF
TRBV28	TRBJ1-2	AGSRGNRGYGYT
TRBV3-1/TRBV3-2	TRBJ1-1	ASSQGDRGTEAF
TRBV5-1	TRBJ1-2	ASSLIDRGGYT
TRBV30	TRBJ1-4	ANAGQGGLKLF
TRBV28	TRBJ1-5	ASRAGQGLNQPQH